These 32 T cell receptor beta chains came from one sample sequenced in a study of T-cell reconstitution after alpha-beta-depleted transplantation in children. Unique molecular identifiers were built into the TCRbeta library. TCRdb analysed the PCR reads with MiXCR anew, one entry per CDR3 protein. The sample shows under 35,000 distinct CDR3 sequences, 5% to 7% of them seen only once. This specimen consisted of PBMCs, mostly from graft donor cells, obtained 180 days after TCRalphabeta/CD19-depleted stem cell transplant. The receptors here all came from a male patient younger than 18 who had a stem cell transplant for acute myeloid leukemia, so the T cells may come from the graft donor.

This clonotype was counted ten times or more. A junction boundary mismatches the germline segment, possibly from a read error. This chain uses TRBV11-3 with TRBJ2-2; 10 nucleotides match TRBD2. Germline CDR1 is SGHNT and CDR2 is YENEEA. The CDR3 runs 16 residues. This CDR3 is CASSGRLAGGSGKLFF. The CDR3 DNA reads as TGTGCCAGCAGCGGACGATTAGCGGGAGGTTCCGGGAAGCTGTTTTTT.

This clonotype was observed at least ten times. One junction end does not reproduce the germline sequence, and a read error may be involved. The rearrangement links TRBV6-5 to TRBJ2-1; the D gene could be TRBD1 or TRBD2 (6 bases each). The CDR3 is 13 residues long. CDR1 MNHEY and CDR2 SVGAGI come from the germline V gene. In DNA, the CDR3 is TGTGCCAGCAGTCCTCTTCGGGGGCGGGAAACCATCTTC. Its translation is CASSPLRGRETIF.

This clonotype was observed many times. This chain uses TRBV11-1 with TRBJ2-1; tentatively, D is TRBD1 or TRBD2 (6 bases each). The CDR3 is 18 residues long. V was clipped by 7 bases and J by 2 bases, with 24 bases between them. CDR1 and CDR2 (germline): SGHAT, FQDESV (reference sequence). The chain's CDR3 is CASTPSLGGGGPYNEQFF. The CDR3 DNA sequence: TGTGCCAGCACCCCCTCGCTCGGAGGTGGGGGGCCCTACAATGAGCAGTTCTTC.

Ten or more counts support this clonotype. This chain links TRBV27 with TRBJ2-7; D unclear. Germline V gene sequence: CDR1 MNHEY, CDR2 SMNVEV (reference sequence). Trimming removed 4 bases at V and 0 bases at J, with 13 bases between. There are 15 residues in the CDR3. CDR3 in DNA: TGTGCCAGCAGTTGGGCTGAAAAGAGCTCCTACGAGCAGTACTTC. Translated: CASSWAEKSSYEQYF.

This clonotype showed up many times. The J gene is TRBJ2-1, the V gene TRBV6-7; D gene ambiguous. TRBV6-7 is noted as an ORF with a role that remains uncertain. The V and J ends lost 4 bases and 6 bases respectively, with 10 bases between them. CDR3 length equals 13 residues. Here the CDR3 reads CASSFRGVNEQFF. CDR3 sequence (DNA): TGTGCCAGCAGTTTTCGCGGAGTCAATGAGCAGTTCTTC.

The chain employs TRBV4-1 and TRBJ1-2; the D gene is possibly TRBD1 (6 bases). Looked up from germline, CDR1 is MGHRA and CDR2 is YSYEKL. The CDR3 length is 14 residues. The CDR3 DNA is TGCCCAAGCAGCCAAGAAAGTGGGGGCCCAGGCTACACCTTC. Translation: CPSSQESGGPGYTF.

This clonotype was recorded many times. The V and J genes are TRBV12-3 or TRBV12-4 and TRBJ2-1, with D unresolved. The CDR3 length is 13 residues. The V end lost 5 bases, the J end lost 2 bases, and 7 bases lay between the germline ends. The CDR3 coding sequence is TGTGCCAGCAGTCGCAGAGCCTACAATGAGCAGTTCTTC. Encoded protein: CASSRRAYNEQFF.

This clonotype was observed many times. The chain uses TRBV9 and TRBJ1-6; perhaps TRBD1 as D (6 bases). The CDR3 loop spans 12 amino acids. V was cut by 4 bases and J by 10 bases, with 9 bases left in between. Germline CDR1 is SGDLS and CDR2 is YYNGEE. The CDR3 region has the DNA TGTGCCAGCAGCTTCCAGGGGTCACCCCTCCACTTT. Translated: CASSFQGSPLHF.

Comments on this clonotype: A much larger clone lies a single base off, so this may be a read error. This chain links TRBV18 with TRBJ2-1, with TRBD2 as a possible D gene (6 bases). The CDR3 covers 16 residues. Germline CDR1 KGHSH, CDR2 LQKENI. V shed 4 bases and J shed 8 bases, with 21 bases lying between them. CDR3: CASSQFRERYGDEQFF. In DNA, the CDR3 is TGTGCCAGCTCACAATTCCGGGAGAGATACGGGGATGAGCAGTTCTTC.

Many counts were recorded for this clonotype. The genes are TRBV10-2 and TRBJ2-5; TRBD1 aligns across 9 bases. The CDR3 runs 14 residues. Germline CDR1 is WSHSY and CDR2 is SAAADI. Germline trimming cut 8 bases from V and 0 bases from J; bases unmatched to any gene: 4. The DNA for the CDR3 is TGCGCCAGCCGACAGGGGGGGGACCAAGAGACCCAGTACTTC. Its protein is CASRQGGDQETQYF.

This clonotype showed up just a few times. The chain couples TRBV7-3 to TRBJ2-2; no definite D call. V lost 4 bases and J lost 4, with 7 bases in between. CDR1 and CDR2 (germline): SGHTA, FQGTGA. CDR3 length: 13 residues. The CDR3, as DNA: TGTGCCAGCAGCTCGGGCCTCACCGGGGAGCTGTTTTTT. Protein: CASSSGLTGELFF. The variable domain in full, completed from reference TRBV7-3 and TRBJ2-2, reads GAGVSQTPSNKVTEKGKYVELRCDPISGHTALYWYRQSLGQGPEFLIYFQGTGAADDSGLPNDRFFAVRPEGSVSTLKIQRTERGDSAVYLCASSSGLTGELFFGEGSRLTVL.

This clonotype was recorded at least ten times. The genes are TRBV27 and TRBJ2-2; unclear D gene. V was trimmed by 0 bases and J by 8 bases, leaving 28 bases between them. Looked up from germline, CDR1 is MNHEY and CDR2 is SMNVEV (reference sequence). The CDR3 has 20 residues. This chain's CDR3 is CASSLSIAVGIAIDGGELFF. The CDR3 DNA sequence: TGTGCCAGCAGTTTATCCATCGCGGTCGGCATCGCGATTGACGGTGGGGAGCTGTTTTTT.

The chain has TRBV3-1 and TRBJ1-2; D uncertain. Germline CDR1 LGHDT, CDR2 YNNKEL (reference sequence). V was shortened by 11 bases and J by 0 bases, with 22 bases between the two germline ends. The CDR3 length is 16 residues. The CDR3 region has the DNA TGTGCCTCCTGCCAAGAAGGCGTCCAGGCTAACTATGGCTACACCTTC. Translation: CASCQEGVQANYGYTF.

This clonotype showed up many times. This chain uses TRBV27 with TRBJ1-1; D possibly corresponds to TRBD1 (5 bases). The CDR3 has 16 amino acids. V was shortened by 5 bases and J by 3 bases, with 19 bases between the two germline ends. Germline V lookup: CDR1 MNHEY, CDR2 SMNVEV (reference sequence). The CDR3 DNA is TGTGCCAGCAGTACAACGTTCAGGGTTGGGGACACTGAAGCTTTCTTT. Amino acids: CASSTTFRVGDTEAFF.

This clonotype was seen repeatedly, ten times or more. The gene calls are TRBV28 and TRBJ1-5; D gene uncertain. Germline V gives CDR1 MDHEN, CDR2 SYDVKM. The CDR3 runs 12 residues. V lost 6 bases and J lost 9, with 12 bases in between. The CDR3 reads CASRTPGSPQHF. The DNA for the CDR3 is TGTGCCAGCAGGACCCCGGGATCGCCCCAGCATTTT.

This clonotype was counted many times. V usage is TRBV29-1 and J usage is TRBJ2-7, with a weak D call TRBD2 (6 bases). This CDR3 has 17 residues. The V and J ends lost 4 bases and 0 bases respectively, with 22 bases between them. Germline CDR1 reads SQVTM; CDR2 reads ANQGSEA. CDR3: CSVAGPGVTAPSYEQYF. The DNA of the CDR3 is TGCAGCGTTGCAGGGCCGGGGGTGACAGCTCCCTCCTACGAGCAGTACTTC.

This clonotype was observed many times. This sequence joins TRBV29-1 and TRBJ2-7, with D possibly matching TRBD2 (6 bases). Deletions cut 7 bases from V and 3 bases from J, with 10 bases between. CDR1 and CDR2 from the germline V gene are SQVTM and ANQGSEA. The CDR3 contains 11 residues. CDR3 loop: CSGGENYEQYF. The DNA for the CDR3 is TGCAGCGGGGGGGAGAACTACGAGCAGTACTTC.

The table lists this clonotype with many counts. The rearrangement links TRBV19 to TRBJ2-1; D is possibly TRBD1 (6 bases). Trimming removed 3 bases from V and 14 bases from J, with 11 bases in between. Germline CDR1 is LNHDA and CDR2 is SQIVND (reference sequence). CDR3 length: 11 amino acids. In nucleotides, the CDR3 is TGTGCCAGTAGTATGGGGGCTAGGGAGTTCTTC. Protein product: CASSMGAREFF. Full variable domain (missing parts from reference TRBV19 and TRBJ2-1): DGGITQSPKYLFRKEGQNVTLSCEQNLNHDAMYWYRQDPGQGLRLIYYSQIVNDFQKGDIAEGYSVSREKKESFPLTVTSAQKNPTAFYLCASSMGAREFFGPGTRLTVL.

This clonotype was detected many times. The V call is TRBV5-1, the J call TRBJ2-3; unclear D gene. V was shortened by 0 bases and J by 6 bases, with 11 bases between the two germline ends. Germline V lookup: CDR1 SGHRS, CDR2 YFSETQ. CDR3 length: 14 residues. The CDR3 nucleotides are TGCGCCAGCAGCTTGGTGACTCGTCGGGATACGCAGTATTTT. This translates into CASSLVTRRDTQYF.

V is TRBV1 and J is TRBJ2-7. TRBV1 is a pseudogene locus. CDR3 length: 19 amino acids. The CDR3 reads CTSSPPRRKKTCRGYEQYF. CDR3 sequence (DNA): TGCACCAGCAGCCCTCCGCGTCGGAAAAAGACTTGTCGGGGCTACGAGCAGTACTTC.

This clonotype has a count of ten or more. This chain links TRBV20-1 with TRBJ2-3; 7 positions match TRBD1. The CDR3 is 12 amino acids. The germline V gene encodes CDR1 DFQATT and CDR2 SNEGSKA (reference sequence). V gave up 5 bases and J gave up 11 bases; unmatched junction bases: 10. CDR3 sequence: CSAPPRGYEQYF. CDR3 nucleotide sequence: TGCAGTGCTCCTCCCAGGGGGTACGAGCAGTATTTT.

The table lists this clonotype with many counts. This chain uses TRBV19 with TRBJ2-7; 11 nucleotides agree with TRBD2. Germline values: CDR1 LNHDA, CDR2 SQIVND (reference sequence). The CDR3 consists of 18 residues. V was pared by 3 bases and J by 0 bases, with 10 bases of the junction left unmatched. The CDR3, as DNA: TGTGCCAGTAGTATTGGGCTAGCGGGAGGTAGGAACTCCTACGAGCAGTACTTC. This gives the protein CASSIGLAGGRNSYEQYF. Drawing the rest from reference TRBV19 and TRBJ2-7, the complete variable domain is DGGITQSPKYLFRKEGQNVTLSCEQNLNHDAMYWYRQDPGQGLRLIYYSQIVNDFQKGDIAEGYSVSREKKESFPLTVTSAQKNPTAFYLCASSIGLAGGRNSYEQYFGPGTRLTVT.

This clonotype was seen many times. V is TRBV6-1 and J is TRBJ2-5; 7 bases match TRBD1. Germline loops: CDR1 MNHNS, CDR2 SASEGT. The J segment lost 4 bases and the V segment lost 3 bases, leaving 5 bases of the junction unmatched. The CDR3 length is 14 residues. The CDR3 reads CASSEGAGGETQYF. CDR3 nucleotide sequence: TGTGCCAGCAGTGAGGGGGCAGGGGGAGAGACCCAGTACTTC.

This clonotype has at least ten counts. V is TRBV7-8 and J is TRBJ1-1; D is unresolved. CDR1 and CDR2 from the germline V gene are SGHVS and FQNEAQ. V lost 1 base, J lost 0 bases, and 3 bases lay in between. The CDR3 is 13 residues long. Here the CDR3 DNA reads TGTGCCAGCAGCTTAGATATGAACACTGAAGCTTTCTTT. Residues: CASSLDMNTEAFF.

This clonotype was detected many times. The chain has TRBV4-2 and TRBJ2-7; tentative D call: TRBD2 (7 bases). V lost 2 bases to trimming and J lost 9 bases, with 23 bases between them. The CDR3 loop spans 16 amino acids. Germline assignment: CDR1 LGHNA and CDR2 YNFKEQ. The CDR3 reads CASSQFNRGGTAVQYF. The CDR3 coding sequence is TGTGCCAGCAGCCAATTCAACCGCGGGGGCACAGCGGTGCAGTACTTC.

The sample holds many counts of this clonotype. This chain joins TRBV6-5 and TRBJ2-6; D remains ambiguous. V gave up 11 bases and J gave up 0 bases, with 8 bases separating them. This CDR3 region has 13 residues. CDR1 MNHEY and CDR2 SVGAGI come from the germline V gene. The CDR3 nucleotides read TGTGCCGGTCAGAACTCTGGGGCCAACGTCCTGACTTTC. It codes for CAGQNSGANVLTF.

The sample holds many counts of this clonotype. The V and J genes are TRBV12-3 or TRBV12-4 and TRBJ1-4, with 7 bases that match TRBD1. The CDR3 totals 15 residues. V was pared by 0 bases and J by 17 bases, with 15 bases of the junction left unmatched. The CDR3 loop reads CASSLAGGPQPFGFF. CDR3 nucleotides: TGTGCCAGCAGTTTAGCAGGGGGCCCCCAACCCTTTGGTTTTTTT.

A word on this clonotype: The CDR3 does not close with the conserved phenylalanine or tryptophan, likely indicating a read error. The CDR3 nucleotides read TGTGCCAGCAGTGTGACGACCTACGAGCAGTACTGC. Its translation: CASSVTTYEQYC. This chain uses TRBV2 with TRBJ2-7; D is uncertain. Germline assignment: CDR1 SNHLY and CDR2 FYNNEI. Trimming removed 4 bases at V and 2 bases at J, with 6 bases between. The CDR3 covers 12 residues.

This clonotype has a count of ten or more. The chain uses TRBV9 and TRBJ2-3; possible D gene TRBD2, 6 bases. Germline values: CDR1 SGDLS, CDR2 YYNGEE. CDR3 length equals 13 residues. V gave up 6 bases and J gave up 5 bases, with 13 bases separating them. CDR3 amino acids: CASKERVGDTQYF. The CDR3 region has the DNA TGTGCCAGCAAGGAGCGGGTAGGAGATACGCAGTATTTT.

By share of the sample, this clonotype is medium-sized. V gene TRBV14 combines with J gene TRBJ2-1; TRBD2 matches at 7 bases. Germline V gene lookup returns CDR1 SGHDN and CDR2 FVKESK. The CDR3 length is 14 residues. J lost 9 bases, V lost 3 bases, and 8 bases had no gene match. In DNA form, the CDR3 reads TGTGCCAGCAGCCATTGGGAGGGCCGCGGTGAGCAGTTCTTC. Protein product: CASSHWEGRGEQFF.

This clonotype was recorded at least ten times. This chain connects TRBV25-1 to TRBJ2-3; 14 bases fit TRBD2. CDR1 and CDR2 (germline): MGHDK, SYGVNS. The CDR3 runs 14 residues. The DNA of the CDR3 is TGTGCATCGGGACTAGCGGGAGCCGCAGATACGCAGTATTTT. As protein: CASGLAGAADTQYF.

This clonotype was seen ten or more times. The gene calls are TRBV20-1 and TRBJ2-3; D possibly corresponds to TRBD2 (9 bases). This CDR3 is built from 21 residues. Germline lookup yields CDR1 DFQATT and CDR2 SNEGSKA (reference sequence). V was cut by 3 bases and J by 3 bases, with 34 bases left in between. DNA for the CDR3: TGCAGTGCTAGCGGGACAGGTGGTTTGGCGGGAGGGCCGAAAATTACAGATACGCAGTATTTT. This sequence encodes CSASGTGGLAGGPKITDTQYF.